These 25 T cell receptor beta chains originate from one sample sequenced in a study of blood T cell repertoires in COVID-19. Sequencing was performed with immunoSEQ multiplex PCR; in TCRdb, only in-frame clones are kept and a portion is missing. The profile shows under 140,000 clones, about 85% of them singletons. The material sequenced was peripheral blood. Receptors were obtained from a human donor in a cohort sampled during active COVID-19.

This clone has a single count. The chain uses TRBV12-3 or TRBV12-4 and TRBJ2-1, with 8 bases matching TRBD2. V shed 2 bases and J 12 bases; nucleotides not matched to a gene: 6. The CDR3 sequence is 13 residues long. For the CDR3, the DNA is TGTGCCAGCAGTTTAACTGCGGGGGGATGGCAGTTCTTC. It specifies CASSLTAGGWQFF.

The chain links TRBV2 to TRBJ1-6, with 8 bases identical to TRBD1. The CDR3 consists of 15 residues. J lost 5 bases, V lost 5 bases, and 5 bases had no gene match. The V gene's germline CDR1 is SNHLY and CDR2 FYNNEI. CDR3 sequence: CASSRDRGDNSPLHF. The CDR3 nucleotides read TGTGCCAGCAGTAGAGACAGGGGAGATAATTCACCCCTCCACTTT.

The chain employs TRBV18 and TRBJ1-6; possibly TRBD1 for D (6 bases). Germline values: CDR1 KGHSH, CDR2 LQKENI. There are 14 residues in the CDR3. The V end lost 3 bases, the J end lost 8 bases, and 11 bases lay between the germline ends. The CDR3 DNA reads TGTGCCAGCTCACCGGCAGGGGCCGATTCACCCCTCCACTTT. This translates into CASSPAGADSPLHF. The variable domain in full, completed from reference TRBV18 and TRBJ1-6, reads NAGVMQNPRHLVRRRGQEARLRCSPMKGHSHVYWYRQLPEEGLKFMVYLQKENIIDESGMPKERFSAEFPKEGPSILRIQQVVRGDSAAYFCASSPAGADSPLHFGNGTRLTVT.

V and J are TRBV3-1 (or the pseudogene TRBV3-2) and TRBJ2-1, with D possibly being TRBD2 (6 bases). V lost 5 bases and J lost 8, with 22 bases in between. The germline gives CDR1 LGHDT, CDR2 YNNKEL (reference sequence). The CDR3 length is 16 residues. This CDR3 reads CASSDTGAGYPHEQFF. The DNA for the CDR3 is TGTGCCAGCAGCGACACCGGAGCGGGCTACCCCCATGAGCAGTTCTTC.

This chain connects TRBV5-6 to TRBJ1-2; no reliable D call. This CDR3 region has 13 residues. Trimming left V 10 bases short and J 2 bases short, with 15 bases between. The germline V gene has CDR1 SGHDT and CDR2 YYEEEE. CDR3 protein: CAARKRANYGYTF. The CDR3 coding sequence is TGTGCCGCCCGTAAGAGGGCGAACTATGGCTACACCTTC.

Note on this clone: This same CDR3 is encoded by further DNA sequences in the sample. V and J are TRBV18 and TRBJ2-2; perhaps TRBD1 as D (5 bases). Germline values: CDR1 KGHSH, CDR2 LQKENI. The length of the CDR3 is 13 residues. The V and J ends lost 1 base and 5 bases respectively, with 5 bases between them. CDR3 amino acids: CASSPQGTGELFF. As DNA, the CDR3 is TGTGCCAGCTCACCACAGGGGACCGGGGAGCTGTTTTTT.

V usage is TRBV28 and J usage is TRBJ2-1, with 8 bases identical to TRBD2. CDR1 MDHEN and CDR2 SYDVKM come from the germline V gene. The CDR3 length is 14 residues. V lost 5 bases, J lost 8 bases, and 8 bases stayed unmatched. The CDR3 region is CASSPAGEGDEQFF. CDR3 coding DNA: TGTGCCAGCAGTCCAGCGGGAGAAGGAGATGAGCAGTTCTTC.

The V gene is TRBV29-1, the J gene TRBJ2-3; 7 nucleotides match TRBD2. The trim removed 8 bases at V and 0 bases at J, leaving 8 bases unmatched. This CDR3 spans 14 amino acids. The V gene's germline CDR1 is SQVTM and CDR2 ANQGSEA. The CDR3 coding sequence is TGCAGCATTTACGGACTAGTCAGCACAGATACGCAGTATTTT. As protein: CSIYGLVSTDTQYF.

This chain connects TRBV5-6 to TRBJ2-3; 7 nucleotides line up with TRBD2. J lost 4 bases, V lost 4 bases, and 6 bases had no gene match. Per germline, CDR1 SGHDT and CDR2 YYEEEE. The CDR3 contains 14 residues. The CDR3, as DNA: TGTGCCAGCAGCCGGGACTACGCATCAGATACGCAGTATTTT. Residues: CASSRDYASDTQYF.

The DNA of the CDR3 is TGTGCCAGCAGCCAAGCGGAACAGGGTAGGGGTAAGACCCAGTACTTC. Its protein is CASSQAEQGRGKTQYF. V usage is TRBV3-1 (or the pseudogene TRBV3-2) and J usage is TRBJ2-5, with D tentatively TRBD1 (6 bases). Germline CDR1 LGHDT, CDR2 YNNKEL (reference sequence). V was clipped by 1 base and J by 6 bases, with 18 bases between them. The CDR3 length is 16 residues.

This clone was observed a single time. The chain carries TRBV19 and TRBJ1-5; possibly TRBD1 for D (5 bases). The V end lost 4 bases, the J end lost 2 bases, and 12 bases lay between the germline ends. CDR1 is LNHDA and CDR2 is SQIVND in the germline V gene (reference sequence). The CDR3 is made up of 15 amino acids. The CDR3 reads CASSNLGGGNQPQHF. CDR3 nucleotides: TGTGCCAGTAGTAACCTTGGGGGGGGCAATCAGCCCCAGCATTTT.

This clone was recorded once. The genes are TRBV10-3 and TRBJ2-1; perhaps TRBD2 as D (6 bases). The V gene lost 2 bases and the J gene lost 4 bases, with 15 bases spanning the gap. This CDR3 region has 16 residues. CDR1 and CDR2 (germline): ENHRY, SYGVKD. The CDR3 DNA is TGTGCCATCAGTGAGGAGGCGGGGACTCCTTACAATGAGCAGTTCTTC. Residues: CAISEEAGTPYNEQFF.

The chain employs TRBV28 and TRBJ1-2; TRBD1 might be the D (6 bases). The CDR3 is made up of 15 amino acids. The germline CDR1 and CDR2 sequences are MDHEN and SYDVKM. V dropped 2 bases and J dropped 4 bases, with 14 bases sitting between them. Here the CDR3 reads CASSLSGGRAYGYTF. CDR3 nucleotide sequence: TGTGCCAGCAGTTTAAGCGGGGGGCGGGCCTATGGCTACACCTTC.

The rearrangement links TRBV3-1 (or the pseudogene TRBV3-2) to TRBJ2-6; D is perhaps TRBD1 (6 bases). In germline, CDR1 is LGHDT, CDR2 YNNKEL (reference sequence). V was cut by 3 bases and J by 5 bases, with 26 bases left in between. The CDR3 length is 20 residues. The CDR3 DNA reads TGTGCCAGCAGCCACAAGATCGGAACAGGGCCCCCAGGTAGGGCCAACGTCCTGACTTTC. This gives the protein CASSHKIGTGPPGRANVLTF.

The chain combines TRBV7-8 with TRBJ2-1, with 9 bases aligning to TRBD2. CDR3 length equals 16 residues. Per germline, CDR1 SGHVS and CDR2 FQNEAQ. Trimming cost V 3 bases and J 0 bases; bases outside gene matches: 3. The CDR3 DNA sequence: TGTGCCAGCAGCTTGGGACTAGCAGTCTCCTACAATGAGCAGTTCTTC. Translating it yields CASSLGLAVSYNEQFF.

This chain joins TRBV6-6 and TRBJ2-7; 12 bases match TRBD2. Germline CDR1 and CDR2: MNHNY and SVGAGI (reference sequence). V dropped 2 bases and J dropped 4; count of bases not matched to a gene: 6. This CDR3 has 16 amino acids. The CDR3 loop is CASSYRLAGAAYEQYF. CDR3 nucleotide sequence: TGTGCCAGCAGTTACCGACTAGCGGGAGCCGCGTACGAGCAGTACTTC.

V and J are TRBV5-6 and TRBJ2-3, with 9 bases fitting TRBD2. CDR1 is SGHDT, CDR2 YYEEEE, per germline. The length of the CDR3 is 18 residues. V dropped 2 bases and J dropped 2; count of bases not matched to a gene: 12. CDR3 region: CASSFGASGATLTDTQYF. Written as DNA, the CDR3 is TGTGCCAGCAGCTTCGGGGCTAGCGGGGCCACCCTCACAGATACGCAGTATTTT.

This chain connects TRBV9 to TRBJ2-2; no firm D call. The CDR3 runs 16 residues. CDR1 and CDR2 from the germline V gene are SGDLS and YYNGEE. V lost 0 bases, J lost 0 bases, and 9 bases lay in between. The CDR3 DNA follows: TGTGCCAGCAGCGTAGGGGCAGGCTCGAACACCGGGGAGCTGTTTTTT. Translated: CASSVGAGSNTGELFF.

The chain employs TRBV5-1 and TRBJ1-3, with D maybe TRBD1 (6 bases). Germline loops: CDR1 SGHRS, CDR2 YFSETQ. V lost 0 bases, J lost 1 base, and 8 bases lay in between. CDR3 size: 15 residues. CDR3 DNA sequence: TGCGCCAGCAGCTTGGTTCAGGGGTCTGGAAACACCATATATTTT. This gives the protein CASSLVQGSGNTIYF. The full variable domain, its missing parts supplied by reference TRBV5-1 and TRBJ1-3, is KAGVTQTPRYLIKTRGQQVTLSCSPISGHRSVSWYQQTPGQGLQFLFEYFSETQRNKGNFPGRFSGRQFSNSRSEMNVSTLELGDSALYLCASSLVQGSGNTIYFGEGSWLTVV.

For the CDR3, the DNA is TGTGCCAGCAGTGAAATCGGACAGGGGTATCAGCCCCAGCATTTT. Protein product: CASSEIGQGYQPQHF. The rearrangement links TRBV2 to TRBJ1-5; TRBD1 matches 9 bases. The CDR3 runs to 15 residues. Germline V gene lookup returns CDR1 SNHLY and CDR2 FYNNEI. V lost 2 bases, J lost 5 bases, and 4 bases stayed unmatched.

The rearrangement links TRBV5-4 to TRBJ2-7, with 9 bases lining up with TRBD2. V lost 4 bases to trimming and J lost 6 bases; unmatched junction nucleotides: 11. Germline V gene lookup returns CDR1 SGHNT and CDR2 YYREEE (reference sequence). This CDR3 has 15 residues. The CDR3 sequence is CASSPRTSEASEQYF. CDR3 nucleotides: TGTGCCAGCAGCCCTAGGACTAGCGAGGCTTCCGAGCAGTACTTC.

This clone was detected only once. The V call is TRBV11-2, the J call TRBJ2-2, with 8 bases matching TRBD2. Trimming took 3 bases from V and 7 from J; bases not matched to a gene: 4. CDR1 and CDR2 from the germline V gene are SGHAT and FQNNGV. This CDR3 has 14 residues. The CDR3 nucleotides are TGTGCCAGCAGCTTGACTAGCGTAGGCGGGGAGCTGTTTTTT. It specifies CASSLTSVGGELFF.

V is TRBV18 and J is TRBJ1-5; weak D call: TRBD1 (5 bases). V was pared by 4 bases and J by 0 bases, with 16 bases between. There are 17 residues in the CDR3. Germline V gene data show CDR1 as KGHSH and CDR2 as LQKENI. This chain's CDR3 is CASSQGLQGHSNQPQHF. The CDR3 region has the DNA TGTGCCAGCTCACAGGGGTTGCAGGGCCATAGCAATCAGCCCCAGCATTTT.

This chain links TRBV6-5 with TRBJ2-5; D gene ambiguous. The CDR3 extends over 14 amino acids. The V end lost 0 bases, the J end lost 12 bases, and 17 bases lay between the germline ends. From germline, CDR1 is MNHEY and CDR2 SVGAGI. CDR3 coding DNA: TGTGCCAGCAGTTACTCAGCCCAACCACACGACAAGTACTTC. It is translated as CASSYSAQPHDKYF.

CDR3 region: CASSPPGASGTDTQYF. The CDR3 nucleotides are TGTGCCAGCAGTCCCCCTGGGGCTAGCGGGACAGATACGCAGTATTTT. This rearrangement joins TRBV27 to TRBJ2-3, with TRBD2 matching over 8 bases. The CDR3 loop spans 16 amino acids. V dropped 5 bases and J dropped 3; count of bases not matched to a gene: 10. Germline-derived CDR1 and CDR2 are MNHEY and SMNVEV (reference sequence).